Listed below are T cell receptor beta chains from one sample, sequenced in a study of blood T cell repertoires in COVID-19. Method: immunoSEQ multiplex PCR; TCRdb's copy keeps in-frame clones and lacks some. Of 320,000 or so clones listed, around 90% are singletons. Sequencing was carried out using PBMCs or T cells enriched from blood (not recorded which). The receptors come from a man in his 60s who had recovered from COVID-19. Each CDR3 is given with its conserved first and last residue. A D gene is named only where the DNA matches it firmly.

TGCAGCGTTGTCTCTATGTGGTGGGAGCAGTACTTC CSVVSMWWEQYF TRBV29-1 . TRBJ2-7 12
TGTGCCAGCAGCGCAGCGGGAAGGGGCTACAATGAGCAGTTCTTC CASSAAGRGYNEQFF TRBV9 TRBD2 TRBJ2-1 15
TGTGCCAGCAGTGTATTAGGGGGAGAAGCTTTCTTT CASSVLGGEAFF TRBV2 . TRBJ1-1 12
TGTGCCAGCTCACCGAGCAGGGGGAGGAACACCGGGGAGCTGTTTTTT CASSPSRGRNTGELFF TRBV18 TRBD1 TRBJ2-2 16
TGTGCCAGCAGTTTCTTGGGACAGGCCCTAAATTCACCCCTCCACTTT CASSFLGQALNSPLHF TRBV27 TRBD1 TRBJ1-6 16
TGCAGCGTTTATCCCGGGACAGGGGATTATGGCTACACCTTC CSVYPGTGDYGYTF TRBV29-1 TRBD1 TRBJ1-2 14
TGTGCCAGCAGTTATCTAGCGGAGAGCTCCTACGAGCAGTACTTC CASSYLAESSYEQYF TRBV6-2/TRBV6-3 TRBD2 TRBJ2-7 15
TGCGCCAGCTTCCTGGGCGGGACGGCAGATACGCAGTATTTT CASFLGGTADTQYF TRBV5-1 . TRBJ2-3 14
TGTGCCAGTAGTTCCCTACGACACGGTTCGAATTCACCCCTCCACTTT CASSSLRHGSNSPLHF TRBV19 . TRBJ1-6 16
TGCAGCGTTAAAGCGGGGTTAACCTACGAGCAGTACTTC CSVKAGLTYEQYF TRBV29-1 TRBD2 TRBJ2-7 13
TGTGCCAGCCCGGCCCATCTCCGACTAGCGCTACACCCGGGTGAGCAGTTCTTC CASPAHLRLALHPGEQFF TRBV6-4 TRBD2 TRBJ2-1 18
TGTGCCAGCAGCGGGACAGGGTTCACTGAAGCTTTCTTT CASSGTGFTEAFF TRBV12-3/TRBV12-4 TRBD1 TRBJ1-1 13